One sample yielded the 14 T cell receptor beta chains listed below, sequenced in a study of blood T cells in healthy people across ages. Sample-barcoded 5' priming and a J-beta primer mix drove a second PCR of about 6 to 11 cycles. TCRdb itself ran the 5' RACE reads through MiXCR, one entry per CDR3 protein. The sample has some 1.5 million distinct CDR3 sequences, less than 45% seen once. The sample was blood. The receptor set was obtained from a woman aged 18-30 years in good health.

This chain links TRBV24-1 with TRBJ2-2; the match to TRBD2 covers 11 bases. CDR1 and CDR2 from the germline V gene are KGHDR and SFDVKD. J lost 6 bases, V lost 1 base, and 6 bases had no gene match. The CDR3 totals 17 residues. For the CDR3, the DNA is TGTGCCACCAGTGATTTTTACACTAGCGGGAGCGCCGGGGAGCTGTTTTTT. Protein product: CATSDFYTSGSAGELFF.

The genes are TRBV19 and TRBJ2-1; D may be TRBD2 (7 bases). There are 17 residues in the CDR3. V was pared by 4 bases and J by 7 bases, with 23 bases between. CDR1 LNHDA and CDR2 SQIVND come from the germline V gene (reference sequence). CDR3 amino acids: CASSTKSGGLLVNEQFF. In nucleotides, the CDR3 is TGTGCCAGTAGTACGAAATCCGGGGGGCTTCTTGTTAATGAGCAGTTCTTC.

This clonotype was counted a few times. The rearrangement links TRBV3-1 to TRBJ2-1; TRBD2 matches 7 bases. The CDR3 contains 14 residues. The germline CDR1 and CDR2 sequences are LGHDT and YNNKEL (reference sequence). After removal of 1 base from V and 6 bases from J, the junction contained 3 bases not matched to a gene. The CDR3 nucleotides are TGTGCCAGCAGCCAAGGACTAGCCCGCAATGAGCAGTTCTTC. This translates into CASSQGLARNEQFF.

The V call is TRBV27, the J call TRBJ2-5; TRBD2 aligns across 7 bases. J gave up 2 bases and V 8 bases, and 5 bases lay outside the gene matches. Germline V lookup: CDR1 MNHEY, CDR2 SMNVEV (reference sequence). The CDR3 covers 13 residues. The CDR3 DNA reads as TGTGCCAGCCGCCGGGGGGATCAAGAGACCCAGTACTTC. This translates into CASRRGDQETQYF.

Only a few counts were recorded for this clonotype. The chain joins TRBV5-1 to TRBJ1-2; D is ambiguous. The CDR3 covers 16 residues. Germline CDR1 and CDR2: SGHRS and YFSETQ. The V end was cut by 0 bases, the J end by 7 bases, with 19 bases between. CDR3 amino acids: CASSLEGSLGDRGYTF. The CDR3 DNA follows: TGCGCCAGCAGCTTGGAGGGCAGCCTTGGGGATCGTGGCTACACCTTC.

This chain uses TRBV6-6 with TRBJ2-7; possible D gene TRBD1, 5 bases. Trimming left V 5 bases short and J 2 bases short, with 16 bases between. This CDR3 has 15 residues. The V gene's germline CDR1 is MNHNY and CDR2 SVGAGI (reference sequence). CDR3 sequence reads: CASSKRDSDTYEQYF. The CDR3 DNA sequence: TGTGCCAGCAGTAAACGTGACAGCGATACCTACGAGCAGTACTTC.

The V gene is TRBV7-2, the J gene TRBJ2-7; 15 positions agree with TRBD2. Germline CDR1 is SGHTA and CDR2 is FQGNSA. V lost 7 bases and J lost 4; bases outside the gene matches: 5. This CDR3 has 15 residues. The CDR3 loop is CASKRTSGGEYEQYF. DNA for the CDR3: TGTGCCAGCAAAAGGACTAGCGGGGGGGAGTACGAGCAGTACTTC.

This chain connects TRBV20-1 to TRBJ2-4, with D perhaps TRBD1 or TRBD2 (5 bases each). With 6 bases removed from V and 5 bases from J, the gap between germline ends came to 17 bases. This CDR3 spans 14 amino acids. In germline, CDR1 is DFQATT, CDR2 SNEGSKA (reference sequence). CDR3 nucleotide sequence: TGCAGTGCCCATTCCGGGACCCTTGAAAACATTCAGTACTTC. It specifies CSAHSGTLENIQYF.

This clonotype was seen a handful of times. The chain carries TRBV2 and TRBJ2-3; no definite D call. This CDR3 region has 15 residues. Trimming shortened V by 4 bases and J by 2 bases, and 13 bases separated the two germline ends. Per germline, CDR1 SNHLY and CDR2 FYNNEI. In nucleotides, the CDR3 is TGTGCCAGCAGTGGCCCCGGGTCGTCCACAGATACGCAGTATTTT. It codes for CASSGPGSSTDTQYF.

The sample holds a few counts of this clonotype. The chain couples TRBV6-2 or TRBV6-3 to TRBJ2-3; D might be TRBD2 (5 bases). Germline V gene sequence: CDR1 MNHEY, CDR2 SVGEGT. This CDR3 region has 13 residues. The V end was cut by 10 bases, the J end by 1 base, with 12 bases between. The CDR3 DNA is TGTGCCACGGGCGGGTTTGGCACAGATACGCAGTATTTT. It yields the protein CATGGFGTDTQYF.

This chain connects TRBV6-2 or TRBV6-3 to TRBJ2-7; 7 bases line up with TRBD1. Looked up from germline, CDR1 is MNHEY and CDR2 is SVGEGT. This CDR3 comprises 17 residues. The J segment lost 7 bases and the V segment lost 4 bases, leaving 19 bases of the junction unmatched. CDR3 in DNA: TGTGCCAGCAGTTTGGCCCTCGACAGGGACCCCTACAATGAGCAGTACTTC. Translating it yields CASSLALDRDPYNEQYF.

Details on this clonotype: At one boundary the junction diverges from the germline segment, which might be a read error. V and J are TRBV29-1 and TRBJ2-2, with 7 bases lining up with TRBD2. The CDR3 contains 14 residues. Germline V lookup: CDR1 SQVTM, CDR2 ANQGSEA. The CDR3 loop is CGAANGRYTGELFF. The CDR3, as DNA: TGTGGGGCCGCTAACGGGAGGTACACCGGGGAGCTGTTTTTT.

The rearrangement joins TRBV7-9 to TRBJ2-3, with D possibly TRBD1 on 6 matching bases. Germline CDR1 and CDR2: SEHNR and FQNEAQ (reference sequence). There are 16 residues in the CDR3. V lost 4 bases and J lost 2, with 16 bases in between. The CDR3 DNA is TGTGCCAGCAGCTCAACTGGGACACCTACCACAGATACGCAGTATTTT. It yields the protein CASSSTGTPTTDTQYF. Filled out from reference TRBV7-9 and TRBJ2-3, the complete variable domain reads DTGVSQNPRHKITKRGQNVTFRCDPISEHNRLYWYRQTLGQGPEFLTYFQNEAQLEKSRLLSDRFSAERPKGSFSTLEIQRTEQGDSAMYLCASSSTGTPTTDTQYFGPGTRLTVL.

V and J are TRBV7-2 and TRBJ2-5, with a weak D call TRBD2 (5 bases). CDR3 length equals 15 residues. The germline CDR1 and CDR2 sequences are SGHTA and FQGNSA. Trimming took 4 bases from V and 4 from J, leaving 16 bases between them. CDR3: CASSSRPGNSETQYF. The CDR3 coding sequence is TGTGCCAGCAGCTCCCGCCCCGGGAATTCAGAGACCCAGTACTTC. Using reference TRBV7-2 and TRBJ2-5 for the parts outside the CDR3, the full variable domain is GAGVSQSPSNKVTEKGKDVELRCDPISGHTALYWYRQSLGQGLEFLIYFQGNSAPDKSGLPSDRFSAERTGGSVSTLTIQRTQQEDSAVYLCASSSRPGNSETQYFGPGTRLLVL.